This section outlines one T cell receptor beta chain sequence together with its context. The data were taken from a study of blood T cell repertoires in COVID-19. Study as a whole: Some COVID-19 samples were acute and others convalescent; all came from the United States, Italy and Spain.

The CDR3 spans 12 residues. V was shortened by 6 bases and J by 1 base, with 7 bases between the two germline ends. The germline V gene has CDR1 MNHEY and CDR2 SMNVEV (reference sequence). Sequencing was performed with immunoSEQ multiplex PCR; in TCRdb, only in-frame clones are kept and a portion is missing. The table lists over 250,000 clones, roughly 90% of them singletons. The specimen sequenced was peripheral blood. This receptor was obtained from a woman in her 70s with COVID-19, enrolled during active disease. This rearrangement joins TRBV27 to TRBJ2-7; a possible D gene is TRBD2 (5 bases). Here the CDR3 reads CASRSGSYEQYF. The CDR3 bases are TGTGCCAGCAGGTCGGGGTCCTACGAGCAGTACTTC.